This T cell receptor (beta chain) was identified during a study of Graves' ophthalmopathy and Graves' hyperthyroidism. General study results and limits: The model achieved about 64% sensitivity and approximately 74% specificity for ophthalmopathy progression.

The study amplified TCR beta CDR3 regions using RNA transcripts. Second-round multiplex PCR came after first-round RT-PCR with HTBI primers. Via MiXCR, TCRdb re-called the multiplex PCR reads, giving one row per CDR3 protein. There are 360,000 or so distinct CDR3 sequences in the sample; approximately 20% occur only once, and more than 1.5% lies in the top ten. The sample holds many counts of this clonotype. No antigen is known for it. The PBMCs had their origin in 10 ml of fresh peripheral blood. The CDR3 is 16 residues long. Losses at the gene ends were 5 bases for V and 1 base for J; bases not matched to a gene: 6. Germline V gene sequence: CDR1 SGHTA, CDR2 FQGNSA.

V and J are TRBV7-2 and TRBJ2-5; 11 nucleotides line up with TRBD2. Sequencing was done on a sample of peripheral blood. The receptor's source is a young woman with Graves' ophthalmopathy. DNA for the CDR3: TGTGCCAGCAGCCTAAGACTAGCGGGGTCCCAAGAGACCCAGTACTTC. Its translation is CASSLRLAGSQETQYF.